Reported below is one T cell receptor beta chain. Its antigen is unknown. This entry is derived from a study of cytomegalovirus exposure and HLA in healthy donors. General study results and limits: The classifier was said to identify cytomegalovirus status with high specificity and sensitivity.

It was with 60 Vbeta and 13 Jbeta primers that the PCR ran. Data came from immunoSEQ multiplex PCR; TCRdb stores just in-frame clones and leaves some out. With around 210,000 clones in the sample, the ten largest clones hold over 0.95%. CDR1 and CDR2 (germline): SGDLS, YYNGEE. V gave up 0 bases and J gave up 5 bases, with 15 bases separating them. The CDR3 spans 15 residues. The source material was PBMCs. The receptor comes from a girl aged 2 to 10 in good health and CMV-seropositive. The genes are TRBV9 and TRBJ2-7; a weak D match, TRBD1 (6 bases). The CDR3 sequence is CASSVGTQGWNEQYF. CDR3 DNA: TGTGCCAGCAGCGTAGGGACCCAGGGGTGGAACGAGCAGTACTTC.